These T cell receptor beta chains were read from a single sample in a study of identical twins. TCRdb reprocessed the 5' RACE reads via MiXCR and lists one record per CDR3 protein. The table lists hundreds of thousands of distinct CDR3 sequences, 7.1% of them singletons, with 1.6% in the top ten. The data were also submitted as part of a second study, on yellow fever vaccine responses in identical twins.

The specimen was PBMCs. The receptors were gathered from a woman younger than 30 in good health. Both conserved end residues are part of each CDR3. The D gene is left open where the match is weak. Size is omitted from some rows. Given values are once, few, many or a class for expanded clones.

len	v_gene	d_gene	j_gene	abundance	CDR3aa	CDR3nt
11	TRBV28	-	TRBJ2-7	-	CASSRPSEQYF	TGTGCCAGCAGCAGGCCCTCCGAGCAGTACTTC
17	TRBV29-1	TRBD2	TRBJ2-1	many	CSVEGLAGGSSYNEQFF	TGCAGCGTGGAGGGACTAGCGGGAGGGAGCTCCTACAATGAGCAGTTCTTC
11	TRBV6-1	-	TRBJ2-5	many	CASGQEGTQYF	TGTGCCAGCGGACAGGAGGGGACCCAGTACTTC
14	TRBV13	-	TRBJ2-5	-	CASSSWTAQETQYF	TGTGCCAGCAGCTCATGGACAGCCCAAGAGACCCAGTACTTC
15	TRBV12-3/TRBV12-4	-	TRBJ1-1	many	CASSFRQFPNTEAFF	TGTGCCAGCAGTTTCCGACAGTTTCCGAACACTGAAGCTTTCTTT
15	TRBV6-1	TRBD2	TRBJ2-5	many	CASSLRTSGQETQYF	TGTGCCAGCAGCCTCCGGACTAGCGGCCAAGAGACCCAGTACTTC
12	TRBV2	-	TRBJ2-4	many	CASRGGKNIQYF	TGTGCCAGCAGAGGTGGCAAAAACATTCAGTACTTC
13	TRBV5-1	-	TRBJ2-7	many	CASSPETVYEQYF	TGCGCCAGCAGCCCCGAGACCGTCTACGAGCAGTACTTC
15	TRBV5-1	-	TRBJ1-2	few	CASSFGLTQGYGYTF	TGCGCCAGCAGCTTTGGTCTGACTCAGGGCTATGGCTACACCTTC
17	TRBV20-1	TRBD2	TRBJ2-1	-	CSAKMPGLAGPNNEQFF	TGCAGTGCTAAAATGCCGGGACTAGCGGGACCCAACAATGAGCAGTTCTTC
15	TRBV4-1	-	TRBJ2-4	few	CASSQEPTGGDIQYF	TGCGCCAGCAGCCAAGAGCCTACGGGTGGCGACATTCAGTACTTC
11	TRBV29-1	-	TRBJ1-4	many	CSGALNEKLFF	TGCAGCGGGGCCCTTAATGAAAAACTGTTTTTT
14	TRBV9	-	TRBJ1-2	many	CASSVGGSNYGYTF	TGTGCCAGCAGCGTAGGGGGCAGTAACTATGGCTACACCTTC
14	TRBV20-1	-	TRBJ2-1	many	CSAIRPGRDNEQFF	TGCAGTGCTATACGGCCGGGGCGGGACAATGAGCAGTTCTTC
15	TRBV7-3	-	TRBJ2-1	few	CASSFSSFSYNEQFF	TGTGCCAGCAGCTTTAGTAGCTTTTCCTACAATGAGCAGTTCTTC
18	TRBV5-1	TRBD2	TRBJ2-1	-	CASSLASLAVVSYNEQFF	TGCGCCAGCAGCTTGGCCAGTCTAGCGGTAGTCTCCTACAATGAGCAGTTCTTC
15	TRBV29-1	-	TRBJ2-3	many	CSVNRPGLGTDTQYF	TGCAGCGTCAACCGCCCTGGGCTTGGCACAGATACGCAGTATTTT
18	TRBV11-1	TRBD2	TRBJ2-1	many	CASSLVPASGGLYNEQFF	TGTGCCAGCAGCTTAGTACCGGCTAGCGGGGGCCTCTACAATGAGCAGTTCTTC
17	TRBV12-3/TRBV12-4	TRBD2	TRBJ2-1	many	CASSSRGGLWAYNEQFF	TGTGCCAGCAGTTCCCGCGGGGGGTTATGGGCCTACAATGAGCAGTTCTTC
14	TRBV29-1	TRBD1	TRBJ1-2	few	CSALEIQGAGGYTF	TGCAGCGCCCTTGAGATACAGGGGGCAGGGGGCTACACCTTC
16	TRBV5-5	TRBD1	TRBJ2-5	-	CASSEKDRGSQETQYF	TGTGCCAGCAGCGAGAAGGACAGGGGGTCCCAAGAGACCCAGTACTTC
12	TRBV20-1	-	TRBJ2-7	-	CSAGPGLYEQYF	TGCAGTGCTGGCCCCGGACTTTACGAGCAGTACTTC
19	TRBV7-8	-	TRBJ2-3	few	CASSLLPPPPRRQVNTQYF	TGTGCCAGCAGCTTACTTCCCCCGCCCCCCAGACGTCAGGTGAATACGCAGTATTTT
14	TRBV9	TRBD2	TRBJ2-1	-	CASSPQGSGLEQFF	TGTGCCAGCAGCCCTCAGGGTAGCGGGCTCGAGCAGTTCTTC
18	TRBV18	TRBD2	TRBJ2-2	few	CASSPTLAGEPNTGELFF	TGTGCCAGCTCACCTACCCTAGCGGGGGAACCGAACACCGGGGAGCTGTTTTTT
17	TRBV7-8	-	TRBJ2-7	-	CASSTHLRQALPYEQYF	TGTGCCAGCAGCACCCACCTCCGACAGGCTCTCCCCTACGAGCAGTACTTC
11	TRBV4-1	-	TRBJ2-2	few	CASSIDGELFF	TGCGCCAGCAGCATAGACGGGGAGCTGTTTTTT
15	TRBV5-1	-	TRBJ2-2	few	CASSLGGPGTGELFF	TGCGCCAGCAGCTTGGGCGGGCCGGGCACCGGGGAGCTGTTTTTT
14	TRBV7-9	-	TRBJ1-2	many	CASSEGQTPYGYTF	TGTGCCAGCAGCGAAGGACAGACCCCCTATGGCTACACCTTC
14	TRBV5-1	-	TRBJ2-3	many	CASSRPGAEDTQYF	TGCGCCAGCAGCCGGCCAGGGGCGGAGGATACGCAGTATTTT
14	TRBV7-2	-	TRBJ2-3	many	CASSLGAATTTQYF	TGTGCCAGCAGCTTAGGGGCGGCGACTACAACGCAGTATTTT
15	TRBV6-1	TRBD1	TRBJ1-1	few	CASRKQGRGEAEAFF	TGTGCCAGCAGAAAACAGGGGAGGGGGGAAGCTGAAGCTTTCTTT
16	TRBV24-1	-	TRBJ2-1	many	CATSDHRGTSYNEQFF	TGTGCCACCAGTGATCATCGGGGGACCTCCTACAATGAGCAGTTCTTC
13	TRBV29-1	-	TRBJ1-1	many	CSSDSGGNTEAFF	TGCAGCTCAGACAGCGGGGGGAACACTGAAGCTTTCTTT
17	TRBV25-1	TRBD1	TRBJ2-1	-	CASSAYPGTGAYNEQFF	TGTGCCAGCAGTGCCTACCCAGGGACAGGGGCATACAATGAGCAGTTCTTC
14	TRBV20-1	TRBD1	TRBJ2-5	many	CSAIRWDREETQYF	TGCAGTGCCATCCGGTGGGACAGAGAAGAGACCCAGTACTTC
16	TRBV12-3/TRBV12-4	-	TRBJ1-4	-	CASSLGQRGTNEKLFF	TGTGCCAGCAGTTTAGGCCAGAGGGGAACTAATGAAAAACTGTTTTTT
15	TRBV7-9	-	TRBJ1-1	few	CASSPRMATGTEAFF	TGTGCCAGCAGCCCCCGGATGGCCACCGGGACTGAAGCTTTCTTT
15	TRBV5-1	TRBD1	TRBJ2-3	many	CASSLGLDRVDTQYF	TGCGCCAGCAGCCTGGGCCTAGACAGGGTGGATACGCAGTATTTT
16	TRBV10-2	-	TRBJ1-1	-	CASSAPTVSMNTEAFF	TGCGCCAGCAGTGCTCCGACAGTCTCCATGAACACTGAAGCTTTCTTT
15	TRBV5-1	TRBD2	TRBJ2-3	few	CASSRSGNEMDTQYF	TGCGCCAGCAGCAGAAGCGGGAATGAGATGGATACGCAGTATTTT
12	TRBV20-1	-	TRBJ1-4	many	CSARLVGEKLFF	TGCAGTGCTAGGCTTGTAGGTGAAAAACTGTTTTTT
17	TRBV6-1	-	TRBJ2-2	few	CASLSKSSGRSPGELFF	TGTGCCAGCTTATCAAAGTCCTCCGGGAGATCACCCGGGGAGCTGTTTTTT
17	TRBV12-3/TRBV12-4	TRBD2	TRBJ2-2	-	CASSSRGSGRGTGELFF	TGTGCCAGCAGTTCTAGGGGTAGCGGGAGGGGTACCGGGGAGCTGTTTTTT
19	TRBV4-1	-	TRBJ1-5	many	CASSQERGAVGSLNQPQHF	TGCGCCAGCAGCCAAGAAAGGGGGGCGGTTGGCAGCTTAAATCAGCCCCAGCATTTT
12	TRBV12-3/TRBV12-4	TRBD1	TRBJ2-1	many	CASSSGGDEQFF	TGTGCCAGCAGTTCAGGGGGAGATGAGCAGTTCTTC
14	TRBV6-5	TRBD2	TRBJ2-1	few	CASSYSRTSREQFF	TGTGCCAGCAGTTACAGTCGGACTAGCCGGGAGCAGTTCTTC
15	TRBV12-3/TRBV12-4	TRBD2	TRBJ2-2	many	CASSLGLAVPGELFF	TGTGCCAGCAGTCTTGGACTAGCTGTGCCCGGGGAGCTGTTTTTT
16	TRBV27	-	TRBJ2-2	few	CASKWGLGTTTGELFF	TGTGCCAGCAAGTGGGGTTTGGGGACAACCACCGGGGAGCTGTTTTTT
16	TRBV12-3/TRBV12-4	TRBD1	TRBJ1-1	many	CASRGRQGHMNTEAFF	TGTGCCAGCAGGGGACGACAGGGACACATGAACACTGAAGCTTTCTTT
18	TRBV11-1	TRBD2	TRBJ2-1	few	CASSARFLAGGLYNEQFF	TGTGCCAGCAGCGCCCGCTTCCTAGCGGGAGGTCTCTACAATGAGCAGTTCTTC
13	TRBV2	-	TRBJ2-3	-	CASGGLHTDTQYF	TGTGCCAGCGGGGGACTGCACACAGATACGCAGTATTTT
15	TRBV3-1	TRBD1	TRBJ2-5	-	CASSPGTVFQETQYF	TGTGCCAGCAGCCCCGGGACAGTATTCCAAGAGACCCAGTACTTC
15	TRBV12-3/TRBV12-4	-	TRBJ1-2	many	CASSLGQELGHGYTF	TGTGCCAGCAGTTTAGGACAGGAACTCGGCCATGGCTACACCTTC
11	TRBV12-3/TRBV12-4	-	TRBJ1-3	many	CASSLLDTIYF	TGTGCCAGCAGTTTGCTGGACACCATATATTTT
14	TRBV5-6	-	TRBJ2-2	-	CASSTGPPPGELFF	TGTGCCAGCAGCACGGGACCGCCTCCCGGGGAGCTGTTTTTT
16	TRBV5-1	-	TRBJ2-1	-	CASRPLGQAPYNEQFF	TGCGCCAGCCGGCCCCTCGGGCAGGCTCCGTACAATGAGCAGTTCTTC